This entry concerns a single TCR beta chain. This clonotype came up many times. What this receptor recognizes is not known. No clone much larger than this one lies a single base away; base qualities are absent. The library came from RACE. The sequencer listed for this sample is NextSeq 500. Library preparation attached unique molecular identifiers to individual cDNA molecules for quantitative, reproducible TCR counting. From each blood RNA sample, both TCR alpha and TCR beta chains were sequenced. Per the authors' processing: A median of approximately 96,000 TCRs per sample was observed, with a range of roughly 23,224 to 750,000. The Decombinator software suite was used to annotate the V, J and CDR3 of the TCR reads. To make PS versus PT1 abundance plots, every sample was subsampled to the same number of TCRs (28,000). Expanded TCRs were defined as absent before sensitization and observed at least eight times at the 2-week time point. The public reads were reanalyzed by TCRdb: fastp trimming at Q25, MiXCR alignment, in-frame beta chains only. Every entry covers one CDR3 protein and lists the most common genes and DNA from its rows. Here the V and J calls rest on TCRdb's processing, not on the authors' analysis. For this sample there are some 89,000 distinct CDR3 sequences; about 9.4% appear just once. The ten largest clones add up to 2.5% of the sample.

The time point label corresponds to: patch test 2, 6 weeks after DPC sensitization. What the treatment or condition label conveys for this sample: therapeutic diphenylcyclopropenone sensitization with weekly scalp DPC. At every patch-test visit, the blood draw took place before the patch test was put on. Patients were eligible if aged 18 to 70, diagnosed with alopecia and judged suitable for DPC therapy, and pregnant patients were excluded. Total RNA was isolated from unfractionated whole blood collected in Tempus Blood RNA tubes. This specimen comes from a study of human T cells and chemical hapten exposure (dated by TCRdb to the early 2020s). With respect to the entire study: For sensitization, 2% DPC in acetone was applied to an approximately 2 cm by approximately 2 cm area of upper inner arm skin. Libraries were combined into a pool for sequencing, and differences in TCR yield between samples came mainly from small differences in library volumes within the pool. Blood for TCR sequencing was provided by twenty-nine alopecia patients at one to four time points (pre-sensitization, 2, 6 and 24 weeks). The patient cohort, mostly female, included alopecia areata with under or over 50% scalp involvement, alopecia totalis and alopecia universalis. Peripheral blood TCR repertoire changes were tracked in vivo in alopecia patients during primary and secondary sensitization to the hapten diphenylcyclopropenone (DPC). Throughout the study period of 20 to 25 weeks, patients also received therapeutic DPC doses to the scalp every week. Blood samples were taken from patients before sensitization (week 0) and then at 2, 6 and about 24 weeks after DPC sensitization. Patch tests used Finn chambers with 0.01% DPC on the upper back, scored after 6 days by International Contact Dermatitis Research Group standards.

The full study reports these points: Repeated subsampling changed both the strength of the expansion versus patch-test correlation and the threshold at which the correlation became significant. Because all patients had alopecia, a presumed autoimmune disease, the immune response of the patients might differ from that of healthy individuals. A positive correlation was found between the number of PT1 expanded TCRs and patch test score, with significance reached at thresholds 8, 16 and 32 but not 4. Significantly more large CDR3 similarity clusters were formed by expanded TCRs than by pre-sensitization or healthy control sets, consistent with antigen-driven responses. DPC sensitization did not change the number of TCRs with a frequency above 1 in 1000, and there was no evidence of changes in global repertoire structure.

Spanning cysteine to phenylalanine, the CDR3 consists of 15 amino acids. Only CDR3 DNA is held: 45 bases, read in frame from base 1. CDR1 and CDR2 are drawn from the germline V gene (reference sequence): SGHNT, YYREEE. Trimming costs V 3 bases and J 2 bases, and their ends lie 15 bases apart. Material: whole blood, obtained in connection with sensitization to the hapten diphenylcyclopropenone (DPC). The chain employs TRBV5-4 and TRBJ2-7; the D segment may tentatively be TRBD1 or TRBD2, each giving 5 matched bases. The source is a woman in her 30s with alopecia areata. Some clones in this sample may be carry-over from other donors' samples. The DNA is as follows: TGTGCCAGCAGCTCGGGGACGCACGTGGCCTACGAGCAGTACTTC. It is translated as CASSSGTHVAYEQYF.